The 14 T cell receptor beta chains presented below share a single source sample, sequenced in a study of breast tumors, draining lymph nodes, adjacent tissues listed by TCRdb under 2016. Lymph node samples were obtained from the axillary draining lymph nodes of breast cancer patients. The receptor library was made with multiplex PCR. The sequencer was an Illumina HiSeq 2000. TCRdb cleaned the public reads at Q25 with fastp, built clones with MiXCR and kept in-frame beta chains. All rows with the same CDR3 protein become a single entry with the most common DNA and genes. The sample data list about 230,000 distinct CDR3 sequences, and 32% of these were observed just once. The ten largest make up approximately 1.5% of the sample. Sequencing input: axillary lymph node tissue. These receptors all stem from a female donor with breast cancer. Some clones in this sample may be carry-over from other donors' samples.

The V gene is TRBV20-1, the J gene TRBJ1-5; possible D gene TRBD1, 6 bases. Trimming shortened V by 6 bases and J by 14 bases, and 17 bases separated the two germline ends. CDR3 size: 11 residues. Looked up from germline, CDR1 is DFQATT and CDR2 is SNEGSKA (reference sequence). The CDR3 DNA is TGCAGTGCGAGGACAGCAGCCTACGAGCATTTT. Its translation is CSARTAAYEHF.

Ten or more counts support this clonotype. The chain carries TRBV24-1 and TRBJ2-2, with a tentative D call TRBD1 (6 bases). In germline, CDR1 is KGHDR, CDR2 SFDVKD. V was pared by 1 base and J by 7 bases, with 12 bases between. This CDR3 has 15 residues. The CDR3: CATSDFGRGHGELFF. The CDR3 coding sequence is TGTGCCACCAGTGATTTTGGCAGGGGCCACGGGGAGCTGTTTTTT.

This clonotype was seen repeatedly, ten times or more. The CDR3 here is CASSLYSPTGELFF. In nucleotides, the CDR3 is TGTGCCAGCAGCTTGTACAGCCCCACCGGGGAGCTGTTTTTT. The chain carries TRBV5-8 and TRBJ2-2; D gene ambiguous. V dropped 1 base and J dropped 4 bases, with 8 bases sitting between them. CDR1 is SGHTS, CDR2 YDEGEE, per germline. The CDR3 consists of 14 residues.

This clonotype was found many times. This CDR3 reads CSARDGGASNQPQHF. CDR3 nucleotides: TGCAGTGCTAGAGATGGAGGCGCTTCCAATCAGCCCCAGCATTTT. This chain uses TRBV20-1 with TRBJ1-5; no reliable D call. V lost 0 bases, J lost 3 bases, and 12 bases lay in between. CDR1 and CDR2 from the germline V gene are DFQATT and SNEGSKA (reference sequence). This CDR3 is built from 15 residues.

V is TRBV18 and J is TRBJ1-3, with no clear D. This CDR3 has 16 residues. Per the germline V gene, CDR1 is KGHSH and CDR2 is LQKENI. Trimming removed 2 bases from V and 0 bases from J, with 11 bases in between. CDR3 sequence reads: CASSPRAPVSGNTIYF. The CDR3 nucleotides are TGTGCCAGCTCACCAAGGGCTCCCGTCTCTGGAAACACCATATATTTT.

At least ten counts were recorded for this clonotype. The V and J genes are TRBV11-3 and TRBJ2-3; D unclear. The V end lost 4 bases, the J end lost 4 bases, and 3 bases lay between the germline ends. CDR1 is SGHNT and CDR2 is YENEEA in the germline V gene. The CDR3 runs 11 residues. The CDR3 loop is CASSSSDTQYF. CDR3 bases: TGTGCCAGCAGCTCCTCAGATACGCAGTATTTT.

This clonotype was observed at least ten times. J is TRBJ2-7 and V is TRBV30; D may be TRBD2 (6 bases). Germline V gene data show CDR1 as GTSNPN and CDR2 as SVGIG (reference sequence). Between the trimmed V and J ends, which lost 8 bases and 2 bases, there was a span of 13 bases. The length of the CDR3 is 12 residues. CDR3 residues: CAGGTATYEQYF. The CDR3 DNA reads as TGTGCCGGAGGGACGGCGACCTACGAGCAGTACTTC.

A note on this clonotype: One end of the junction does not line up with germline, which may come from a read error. CDR3 sequence: CASSLKQGELLF. DNA for the CDR3: TGTGCCAGCAGCTTAAAGCAGGGGGAACTGCTTTTT. The chain uses TRBV7-4 and TRBJ1-4, with TRBD1 matching over 7 bases. Per the germline V gene, CDR1 is SGHVT and CDR2 is SQSDAQ. This CDR3 contains 12 residues.

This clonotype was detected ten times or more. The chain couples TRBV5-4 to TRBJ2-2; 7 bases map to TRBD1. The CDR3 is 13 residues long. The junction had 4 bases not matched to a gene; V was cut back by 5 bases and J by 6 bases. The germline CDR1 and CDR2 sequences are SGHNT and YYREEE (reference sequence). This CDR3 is CASRTQGAGELFF. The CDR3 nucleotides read TGTGCCAGCAGAACTCAGGGGGCCGGGGAGCTGTTTTTT.

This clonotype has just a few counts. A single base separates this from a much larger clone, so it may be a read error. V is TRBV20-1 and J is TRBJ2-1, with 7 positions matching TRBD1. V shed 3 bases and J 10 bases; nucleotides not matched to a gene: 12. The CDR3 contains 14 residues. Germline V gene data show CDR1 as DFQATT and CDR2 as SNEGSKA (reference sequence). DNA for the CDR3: TGCAGTGCTAGCTCTGGGACAGCCATCGCGGAGCAGTTCTTC. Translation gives CSASSGTAIAEQFF.

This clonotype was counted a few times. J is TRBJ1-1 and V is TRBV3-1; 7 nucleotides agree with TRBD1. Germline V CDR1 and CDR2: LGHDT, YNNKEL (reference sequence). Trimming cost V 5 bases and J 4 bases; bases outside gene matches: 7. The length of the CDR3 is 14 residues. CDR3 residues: CASSAIAGGTEAFF. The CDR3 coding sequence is TGTGCCAGCAGCGCAATAGCAGGGGGCACTGAAGCTTTCTTT.

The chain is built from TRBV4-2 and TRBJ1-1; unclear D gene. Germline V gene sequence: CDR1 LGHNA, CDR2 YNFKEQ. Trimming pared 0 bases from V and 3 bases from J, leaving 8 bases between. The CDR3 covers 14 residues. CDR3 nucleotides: TGTGCCAGCAGCCAAGAAGTCGAGTACACTGAAGCTTTCTTT. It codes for CASSQEVEYTEAFF.

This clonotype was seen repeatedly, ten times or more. CDR3 nucleotides: TGTGCCAGTAGTATGTTAGGGGACCAGCCCCAGCATTTT. Amino acids: CASSMLGDQPQHF. The V and J genes are TRBV19 and TRBJ1-5; D may be TRBD1 (5 bases). Germline values: CDR1 LNHDA, CDR2 SQIVND (reference sequence). The ends were cut back, 3 bases at V and 7 bases at J, with 10 bases in the middle. The CDR3 is made up of 13 amino acids.

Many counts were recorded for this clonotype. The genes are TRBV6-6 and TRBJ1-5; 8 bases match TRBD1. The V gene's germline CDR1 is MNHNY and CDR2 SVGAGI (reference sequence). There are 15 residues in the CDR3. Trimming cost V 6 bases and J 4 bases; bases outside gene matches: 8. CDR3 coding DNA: TGTGCCAGCAGGAGCACAGGGGGTCGGAATCAGCCCCAGCATTTT. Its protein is CASRSTGGRNQPQHF.